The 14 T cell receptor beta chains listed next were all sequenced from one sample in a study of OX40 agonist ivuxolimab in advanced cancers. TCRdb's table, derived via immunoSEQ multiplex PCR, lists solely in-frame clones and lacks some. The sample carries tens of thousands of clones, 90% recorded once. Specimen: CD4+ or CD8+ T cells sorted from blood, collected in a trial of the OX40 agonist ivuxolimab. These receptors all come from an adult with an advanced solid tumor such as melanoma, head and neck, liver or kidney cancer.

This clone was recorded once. CDR3 in amino acids: CASSFPTGGNTEAFF. DNA of the CDR3: TGTGCCAGCAGCTTCCCGACAGGGGGGAACACTGAAGCTTTCTTT. The V gene is TRBV11-2, the J gene TRBJ1-1; 9 positions match TRBD1. Germline V CDR1 and CDR2: SGHAT, FQNNGV. V lost 3 bases to trimming and J lost 1 base; unmatched junction nucleotides: 3. The CDR3 length is 15 residues.

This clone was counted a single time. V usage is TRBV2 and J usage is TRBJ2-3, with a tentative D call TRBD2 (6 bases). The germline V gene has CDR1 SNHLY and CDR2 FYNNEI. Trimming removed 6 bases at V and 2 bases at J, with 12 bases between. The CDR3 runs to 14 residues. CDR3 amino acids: CASSSGLTTDTQYF. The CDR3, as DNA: TGTGCCAGCAGCTCGGGACTGACCACAGATACGCAGTATTTT.

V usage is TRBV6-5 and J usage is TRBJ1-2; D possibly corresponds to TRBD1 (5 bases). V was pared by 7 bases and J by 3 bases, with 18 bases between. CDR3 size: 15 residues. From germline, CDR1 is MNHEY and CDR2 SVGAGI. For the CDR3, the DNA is TGTGCCAGCACTACCTTGGGGGGAATCGACTATGGCTACACCTTC. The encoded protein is CASTTLGGIDYGYTF.

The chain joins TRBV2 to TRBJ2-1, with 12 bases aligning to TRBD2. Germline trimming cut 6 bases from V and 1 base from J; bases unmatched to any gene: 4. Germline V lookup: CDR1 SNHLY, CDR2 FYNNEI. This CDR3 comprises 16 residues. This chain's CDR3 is CASRTSGGPSYNEQFF. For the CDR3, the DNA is TGTGCCAGCAGGACTAGCGGGGGACCTTCCTACAATGAGCAGTTCTTC.

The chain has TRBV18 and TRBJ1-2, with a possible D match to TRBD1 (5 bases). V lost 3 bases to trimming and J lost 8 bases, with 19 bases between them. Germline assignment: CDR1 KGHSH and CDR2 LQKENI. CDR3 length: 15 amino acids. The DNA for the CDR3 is TGTGCCAGCTCACCCGAGCTGGGACCGCTTTCGGGCTACACCTTC. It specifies CASSPELGPLSGYTF.

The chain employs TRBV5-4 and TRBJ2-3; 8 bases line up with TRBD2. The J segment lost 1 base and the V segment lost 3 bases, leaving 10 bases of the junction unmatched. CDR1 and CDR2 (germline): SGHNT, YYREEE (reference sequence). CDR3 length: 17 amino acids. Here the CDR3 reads CASSSGLRRGGTDTQYF. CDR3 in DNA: TGTGCCAGCAGCTCAGGCCTTAGGCGGGGGGGCACAGATACGCAGTATTTT.

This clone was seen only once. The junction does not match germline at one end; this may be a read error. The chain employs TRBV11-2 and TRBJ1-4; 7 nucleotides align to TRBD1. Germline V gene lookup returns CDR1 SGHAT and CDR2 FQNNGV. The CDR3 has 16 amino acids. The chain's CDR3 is CAGSPDRSTTNEKLFF. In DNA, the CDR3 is TGTGCCGGCAGCCCGGACAGGTCTACAACTAATGAAAAACTGTTTTTT.

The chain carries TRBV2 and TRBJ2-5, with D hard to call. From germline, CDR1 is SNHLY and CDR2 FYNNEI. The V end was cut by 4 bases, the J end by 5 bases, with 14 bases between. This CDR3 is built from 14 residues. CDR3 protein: CASSGALAGETQYF. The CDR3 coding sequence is TGTGCCAGCAGTGGGGCGTTAGCCGGGGAGACCCAGTACTTC.

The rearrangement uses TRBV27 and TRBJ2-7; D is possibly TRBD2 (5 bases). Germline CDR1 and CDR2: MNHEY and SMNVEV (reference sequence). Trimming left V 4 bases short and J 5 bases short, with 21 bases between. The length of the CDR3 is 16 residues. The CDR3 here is CASSYLLTRAGHEQYF. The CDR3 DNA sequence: TGTGCCAGCAGTTACCTATTAACGAGGGCCGGTCACGAGCAGTACTTC.

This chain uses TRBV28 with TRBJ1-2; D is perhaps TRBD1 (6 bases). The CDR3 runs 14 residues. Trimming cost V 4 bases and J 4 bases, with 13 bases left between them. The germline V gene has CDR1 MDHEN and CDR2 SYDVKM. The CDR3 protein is CASSSGAGAYGYTF. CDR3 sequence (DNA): TGTGCCAGCAGTTCAGGGGCAGGGGCCTATGGCTACACCTTC.

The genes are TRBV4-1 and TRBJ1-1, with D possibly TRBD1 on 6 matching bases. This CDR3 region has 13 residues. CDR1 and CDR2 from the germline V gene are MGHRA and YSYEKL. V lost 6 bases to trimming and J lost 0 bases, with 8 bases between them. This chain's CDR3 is CASRRGVNTEAFF. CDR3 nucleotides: TGCGCCAGCAGGAGGGGGGTGAACACTGAAGCTTTCTTT.

The CDR3 spells CAISVGQGETGELFF. CDR3 sequence (DNA): TGTGCCATCAGTGTGGGTCAGGGGGAGACCGGGGAGCTGTTTTTT. This chain links TRBV10-3 with TRBJ2-2; TRBD1 matches at 7 bases. Trimming took 4 bases from V and 5 from J; bases not matched to a gene: 7. CDR3 length equals 15 residues. Looked up from germline, CDR1 is ENHRY and CDR2 is SYGVKD.

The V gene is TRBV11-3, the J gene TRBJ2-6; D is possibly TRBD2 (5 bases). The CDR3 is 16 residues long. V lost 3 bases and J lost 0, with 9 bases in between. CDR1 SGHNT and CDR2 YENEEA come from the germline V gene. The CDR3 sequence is CASSFGDSSGANVLTF. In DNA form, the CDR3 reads TGTGCCAGCAGCTTCGGGGATAGCTCTGGGGCCAACGTCCTGACTTTC. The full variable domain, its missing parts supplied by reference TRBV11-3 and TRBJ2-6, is EAGVVQSPRYKIIEKKQPVAFWCNPISGHNTLYWYLQNLGQGPELLIRYENEEAVDDSQLPKDRFSAERLKGVDSTLKIQPAELGDSAVYLCASSFGDSSGANVLTFGAGSRLTVL.

CDR3 in DNA: TGTGCCAGCAGCCCCATTTTGAAGACAGATACGCAGTATTTT. Translating it yields CASSPILKTDTQYF. J is TRBJ2-3 and V is TRBV14; D not certain. CDR3 length equals 14 residues. Germline V gives CDR1 SGHDN, CDR2 FVKESK. With 4 bases removed from V and 3 bases from J, the gap between germline ends came to 11 bases.